These 10 T cell receptor beta chains were all obtained from the same sample, sequenced in a study of shared clonotypes between healthy human individuals. Repertoires were generated with immunoSEQ multiplex PCR, while TCRdb's copy carries only in-frame clones and drops some. The sample includes millions of clones, roughly 95% of them seen just once. Sequenced: naive CD4+ T cells sorted from blood. The subset here: CD45RA+ positively selected. These receptors were obtained from a man between 18 and 35 years old in good health.

This clone is a singleton in its sample. The gene calls are TRBV5-6 and TRBJ2-3, with D possibly being TRBD1 (6 bases). V lost 3 bases to trimming and J lost 5 bases, with 10 bases between them. Looked up from germline, CDR1 is SGHDT and CDR2 is YYEEEE. The length of the CDR3 is 13 residues. The CDR3 region is CASSWQGIDTQYF. The CDR3 DNA follows: TGTGCCAGCAGCTGGCAGGGGATAGATACGCAGTATTTT. The complete variable domain, with remaining parts taken from reference TRBV5-6 and TRBJ2-3, reads DAGVTQSPTHLIKTRGQQVTLRCSPKSGHDTVSWYQQALGQGPQFIFQYYEEEERQRGNFPDRFSGHQFPNYSSELNVNALLLGDSALYLCASSWQGIDTQYFGPGTRLTVL.

This sequence joins TRBV18 and TRBJ2-7, with 9 bases matching TRBD1. V lost 0 bases, J lost 9 bases, and 6 bases stayed unmatched. The CDR3 has 14 amino acids. The germline CDR1 and CDR2 sequences are KGHSH and LQKENI. The CDR3 region is CASSPPGQGKRQYF. CDR3 bases: TGTGCCAGCTCACCACCGGGACAGGGTAAACGGCAGTACTTC.

The chain uses TRBV7-9 and TRBJ2-3; 9 nucleotides agree with TRBD1. Germline lookup yields CDR1 SEHNR and CDR2 FQNEAQ (reference sequence). After removal of 2 bases from V and 1 base from J, the junction contained 4 bases not matched to a gene. The length of the CDR3 is 16 residues. CDR3 protein: CASSLWDREGTDTQYF. In nucleotides, the CDR3 is TGTGCCAGCAGCTTATGGGACAGGGAAGGCACAGATACGCAGTATTTT.

This chain links TRBV12-5 with TRBJ2-2; tentative D call: TRBD2 (6 bases). Germline-derived CDR1 and CDR2 are LGHNT and FRNRAP. Deletions cut 0 bases from V and 7 bases from J, with 21 bases between. The CDR3 totals 18 residues. The chain's CDR3 is CASGLVGGARRGSGELFF. CDR3 DNA sequence: TGTGCTAGTGGTTTGGTAGGAGGGGCACGTAGAGGAAGCGGGGAGCTGTTTTTT.

The chain combines TRBV7-9 with TRBJ1-2; TRBD1 matches at 10 bases. The CDR3 runs 16 residues. The J segment lost 6 bases and the V segment lost 5 bases, leaving 12 bases of the junction unmatched. Per the germline V gene, CDR1 is SEHNR and CDR2 is FQNEAQ (reference sequence). The CDR3 DNA is TGTGCCAGCAGCCGACAGGGGGCGATGGCTACGAATGGCTACACCTTC. Amino acid sequence: CASSRQGAMATNGYTF.

The J gene is TRBJ2-1, the V gene TRBV7-2, with 9 bases lining up with TRBD1. Germline CDR1 and CDR2: SGHTA and FQGNSA. CDR3 size: 14 residues. V dropped 7 bases and J dropped 6; count of bases not matched to a gene: 7. As DNA, the CDR3 is TGTGCCAGCATCGGGGGGACAGGGATCAATGAGCAGTTCTTC. It is translated as CASIGGTGINEQFF. Complete variable domain (other parts from reference TRBV7-2 and TRBJ2-1): GAGVSQSPSNKVTEKGKDVELRCDPISGHTALYWYRQSLGQGLEFLIYFQGNSAPDKSGLPSDRFSAERTGGSVSTLTIQRTQQEDSAVYLCASIGGTGINEQFFGPGTRLTVL.

The chain carries TRBV30 and TRBJ1-1; D call uncertain. Germline-derived CDR1 and CDR2 are GTSNPN and SVGIG (reference sequence). Trimming cost V 3 bases and J 3 bases, with 14 bases left between them. The CDR3 is made up of 14 amino acids. CDR3 region: CAWRGDSRYTEAFF. The CDR3 DNA follows: TGTGCCTGGAGAGGCGATAGCAGGTACACTGAAGCTTTCTTT.

The chain carries TRBV2 and TRBJ2-1, with a tentative D call TRBD2 (6 bases). This CDR3 has 14 amino acids. Per germline, CDR1 SNHLY and CDR2 FYNNEI. Trimming cost V 1 base and J 7 bases, with 11 bases left between them. The CDR3 spells CASSEVAVGNEQFF. In DNA, the CDR3 is TGTGCCAGCAGTGAAGTAGCGGTGGGGAATGAGCAGTTCTTC.

V and J are TRBV10-3 and TRBJ2-1; D is unresolved. This CDR3 region has 13 residues. V was pared by 6 bases and J by 5 bases, with 11 bases between. CDR1 and CDR2 (germline): ENHRY, SYGVKD. The CDR3 spells CAISAIPDNEQFF. Written as DNA, the CDR3 is TGTGCCATCAGCGCAATACCGGACAATGAGCAGTTCTTC.

The chain uses TRBV29-1 and TRBJ2-7; D uncertain. Germline CDR1 SQVTM, CDR2 ANQGSEA. Trimming removed 1 base at V and 2 bases at J, with 9 bases between. The CDR3 sequence is 13 residues long. The CDR3 region is CSVEAGPPYEQYF. The CDR3 DNA reads TGCAGCGTTGAAGCTGGGCCTCCCTACGAGCAGTACTTC.